These 18 T cell receptor beta chains came from one sample sequenced in a study of T cells expressing NK-cell markers. After re-calling the 5' RACE reads, TCRdb lists one entry per CDR3 protein, DNA absent. The sample table sets out roughly 430,000 distinct CDR3 sequences. Sequenced material: blood T cells: a sorted CD56 or NKG2C T cell subset, CD4+ or CD8+ T cells, or bulk PBMC T cells (not recorded which). The receptors were sampled from a woman aged 18-69 years in good health.

This CDR3 reads CASSVDGTLTGELFF. The rearrangement joins TRBV9 to TRBJ2-2; TCRdb's D call, TRBD1, is unchecked because there is no DNA. Germline-derived CDR1 and CDR2 are SGDLS and YYNGEE. The CDR3 spans 15 residues.

The V gene is TRBV9, the J gene TRBJ2-7. The CDR3 consists of 14 residues. Germline V gene sequence: CDR1 SGDLS, CDR2 YYNGEE. The CDR3 region is CASSVGPQSYEQYF.

This chain uses TRBV7-2 with TRBJ2-3; TCRdb reports TRBD2, a call that lacks DNA to check it against. CDR3 length: 17 residues. Germline values: CDR1 SGHTA, CDR2 FQGNSA. CDR3 loop: CASSLYAGGPLTDTQYF.

The gene calls are TRBV20-1 and TRBJ2-1; without DNA, the TCRdb call of TRBD2 cannot be checked. The CDR3 loop spans 15 amino acids. From germline, CDR1 is DFQATT and CDR2 SNEGSKA (reference sequence). The CDR3 reads CSARNSGRAYNEQFF.

V usage is TRBV6-5 and J usage is TRBJ2-6; the D call from TCRdb, TRBD1, cannot be confirmed without DNA. Germline assignment: CDR1 MNHEY and CDR2 SVGAGI. The CDR3 totals 19 residues. CDR3 amino acids: CASSFLPGQGYSGANVLTF.

This chain joins TRBV12-3 or TRBV12-4 and TRBJ2-3; TCRdb gives TRBD2 as the D gene, but with no DNA this cannot be confirmed. This CDR3 has 18 amino acids. CDR3 amino acids: CASSLFAGGSFGTDTQYF.

The chain is built from TRBV9 and TRBJ2-2. The CDR3 extends over 12 amino acids. CDR1 SGDLS and CDR2 YYNGEE come from the germline V gene. The CDR3 sequence: CASSPRAGELFF.

The chain links TRBV11-2 to TRBJ2-3. Germline V gene data show CDR1 as SGHAT and CDR2 as FQNNGV. This CDR3 contains 13 residues. CDR3 protein: CASSFVGSDTQYF.

This chain uses TRBV20-1 with TRBJ1-1; checking the TCRdb D call of TRBD1 is not possible without DNA. The CDR3 contains 15 residues. Germline assignment: CDR1 DFQATT and CDR2 SNEGSKA (reference sequence). The CDR3 reads CSARAGGGANTEAFF.

The rearrangement uses TRBV20-1 and TRBJ2-5. The length of the CDR3 is 11 residues. Germline V lookup: CDR1 DFQATT, CDR2 SNEGSKA (reference sequence). CDR3 protein: CSADSLETQYF.

This CDR3 reads CASSTGVGLIYEQFF. The chain uses TRBV19 and TRBJ2-1. The CDR3 extends over 15 amino acids. Germline V gene sequence: CDR1 LNHDA, CDR2 SQIVND (reference sequence).

V is TRBV29-1 and J is TRBJ2-1. This CDR3 region has 13 residues. The germline V gene encodes CDR1 SQVTM and CDR2 ANQGSEA. The CDR3 loop reads CSVVFLVHNEQFF.

The genes are TRBV27 and TRBJ2-7. The CDR3 covers 16 residues. Germline values: CDR1 MNHEY, CDR2 SMNVEV (reference sequence). The CDR3: CASSRQSPRNNYEQYF.

CDR3 loop: CASSQAADEAFF. The chain links TRBV4-1 to TRBJ1-1. Germline values: CDR1 MGHRA, CDR2 YSYEKL. The CDR3 is 12 residues long.

The CDR3 region is CASSRTSGSGETQYF. The gene calls are TRBV7-9 and TRBJ2-5; TCRdb reports TRBD2, a call that lacks DNA to check it against. The CDR3 runs to 15 residues. Germline V lookup: CDR1 SEHNR, CDR2 FQNEAQ (reference sequence).

The gene calls are TRBV5-1 and TRBJ1-6; the TCRdb call, TRBD1, lacks DNA for checking. CDR3 size: 17 residues. In germline, CDR1 is SGHRS, CDR2 YFSETQ. The CDR3 loop reads CASSTGLLLADNSPLHF.

The chain is built from TRBV15 and TRBJ2-4; lacking DNA, the TRBD2 call made by TCRdb goes unchecked. This CDR3 contains 15 residues. The germline V gene encodes CDR1 LNHNV and CDR2 YYDKDF (reference sequence). The CDR3: CATSRVTGRGNIQYF.

The chain couples TRBV7-2 to TRBJ2-7; absent DNA, TCRdb's TRBD1 call cannot be checked. Germline loops: CDR1 SGHTA, CDR2 FQGNSA. This CDR3 has 13 amino acids. The CDR3 loop is CASSPGRTTEQYF. Full variable domain (missing parts from reference TRBV7-2 and TRBJ2-7): GAGVSQSPSNKVTEKGKDVELRCDPISGHTALYWYRQSLGQGLEFLIYFQGNSAPDKSGLPSDRFSAERTGGSVSTLTIQRTQQEDSAVYLCASSPGRTTEQYFGPGTRLTVT.